A single sample gave rise to the 14 T cell receptor beta chains below, sequenced in a study of control samples from healthy donors and cancer patients. Sequenced by immunoSEQ multiplex PCR; TCRdb stores in-frame clones only, minus some. The table lists about 40,000 clones, 80% to 95% of them singletons, with roughly 4% in the top ten. The sample was blood. The source is a woman between 50 and 59 years old in good health.

As regards this clone: Other DNA sequences in the same sample also yield this CDR3. The chain joins TRBV28 to TRBJ1-3; maybe TRBD1 (6 bases). Trimming cost V 2 bases and J 4 bases, with 6 bases left between them. The germline CDR1 and CDR2 sequences are MDHEN and SYDVKM. The CDR3 runs 13 residues. The CDR3 is CASSLGGGNTIYF. In DNA, the CDR3 is TGTGCCAGCAGTTTAGGGGGCGGAAACACCATATATTTT.

For the CDR3, the DNA is TGTGCCAGCCGGGCAGGGGACCTAAAACTGTTTTTT. It yields the protein CASRAGDLKLFF. The rearrangement joins TRBV6-5 to TRBJ1-4; D possibly corresponds to TRBD1 (6 bases). The CDR3 runs 12 residues. Trimming took off 8 bases at V and 10 bases at J, with 14 bases between the two ends. CDR1 and CDR2 (germline): MNHEY, SVGAGI.

This clone was counted a few times. The chain joins TRBV6-2 or TRBV6-3 to TRBJ1-2; unclear D gene. Germline V gives CDR1 MNHEY, CDR2 SVGEGT. Deletions cut 2 bases from V and 4 bases from J, with 17 bases between. The CDR3 extends over 16 amino acids. This chain's CDR3 is CASSYGLPGEPYGYTF. CDR3 bases: TGTGCCAGCAGTTACGGACTACCAGGAGAACCCTATGGCTACACCTTC.

In DNA, the CDR3 is TGCGCCAGCAGCCAAGATGTCGCGTCGGATGAGCAGTTCTTC. Residues: CASSQDVASDEQFF. The rearrangement joins TRBV4-3 to TRBJ2-1; no reliable D call. The V gene lost 0 bases and the J gene lost 8 bases, with 11 bases spanning the gap. The CDR3 covers 14 residues. CDR1 and CDR2 (germline): LGHNA, YSLEER.

V gene TRBV7-2 combines with J gene TRBJ1-5, with D maybe TRBD1 (5 bases). The CDR3 spans 14 residues. With 8 bases removed from V and 0 bases from J, the gap between germline ends came to 11 bases. Germline lookup yields CDR1 SGHTA and CDR2 FQGNSA. CDR3 DNA: TGTGCCAGCCTGGACAATTATAGCAATCAGCCCCAGCATTTT. It encodes CASLDNYSNQPQHF.

The chain employs TRBV28 and TRBJ1-2; 9 nucleotides align to TRBD1. CDR1 MDHEN and CDR2 SYDVKM come from the germline V gene. The V segment lost 8 bases and the J segment 2 bases; nucleotides outside the gene matches: 12. The CDR3 has 16 amino acids. The CDR3 reads CASGMDRGMGNYGYTF. The CDR3 region has the DNA TGTGCCAGCGGTATGGACAGGGGAATGGGGAACTATGGCTACACCTTC.

This chain links TRBV12-3 or TRBV12-4 with TRBJ1-2; D gene ambiguous. Trimming pared 4 bases from V and 3 bases from J, leaving 6 bases between. The CDR3 runs to 12 residues. CDR3 sequence reads: CASSSTYYGYTF. Here the CDR3 DNA reads TGTGCCAGCAGTTCCACATACTATGGCTACACCTTC.

The chain carries TRBV4-3 and TRBJ2-5; D is unclear. Trimming removed 4 bases from V and 1 base from J, with 10 bases in between. This CDR3 is built from 14 residues. In germline, CDR1 is LGHNA, CDR2 YSLEER. CDR3 amino acids: CASSPEYSQETQYF. The CDR3 DNA reads as TGCGCCAGCAGCCCGGAATATAGCCAAGAGACCCAGTACTTC.

The rearrangement uses TRBV6-2 or TRBV6-3 and TRBJ2-5, with 14 bases aligning to TRBD2. This CDR3 has 17 residues. Germline CDR1 and CDR2: MNHEY and SVGEGT. Trimming at V came to 4 bases and at J to 5 bases, leaving 9 bases not matched to a gene. The CDR3 loop is CASSSTSTSGGVETQYF. In nucleotides, the CDR3 is TGTGCCAGCAGTTCCACCTCGACTAGCGGGGGGGTGGAGACCCAGTACTTC.

V is TRBV3-1 (or the pseudogene TRBV3-2) and J is TRBJ1-6; D is undetermined. The CDR3 contains 15 residues. The V end was cut by 0 bases, the J end by 5 bases, with 8 bases between. Germline V gene data show CDR1 as LGHDT and CDR2 as YNNKEL (reference sequence). The CDR3 sequence: CASSQDWQDNSPLHF. CDR3 sequence (DNA): TGTGCCAGCAGCCAAGATTGGCAAGATAATTCACCCCTCCACTTT.

The chain employs TRBV7-2 and TRBJ1-1, with D maybe TRBD1 (6 bases). V was shortened by 5 bases and J by 0 bases, with 7 bases between the two germline ends. Germline V lookup: CDR1 SGHTA, CDR2 FQGNSA. The CDR3 runs to 13 residues. For the CDR3, the DNA is TGTGCCAGCAGCCGACAGGTGAACACTGAAGCTTTCTTT. Residues: CASSRQVNTEAFF.

This chain connects TRBV9 to TRBJ2-6; TRBD2 aligns across 7 bases. The CDR3 has 19 amino acids. The germline V gene encodes CDR1 SGDLS and CDR2 YYNGEE. Unmatched junction bases numbered 13, after V lost 4 bases and J lost 0 bases. The CDR3 here is CASSPRGVGRSSGANVLTF. The DNA for the CDR3 is TGTGCCAGCAGCCCCCGGGGGGTGGGACGGTCCTCTGGGGCCAACGTCCTGACTTTC.

The rearrangement uses TRBV9 and TRBJ1-1; D remains unclear. Trimming stripped 0 bases from V and 1 base from J, with 7 bases between. The CDR3 sequence is 14 residues long. Germline CDR1 and CDR2: SGDLS and YYNGEE. CDR3 protein: CASSVALKNTEAFF. DNA for the CDR3: TGTGCCAGCAGCGTAGCGCTCAAGAACACTGAAGCTTTCTTT.

This chain joins TRBV5-1 and TRBJ2-3; 13 bases are a match to TRBD2. The CDR3 contains 18 residues. V was clipped by 3 bases and J by 1 base; unmatched bases: 8. Germline CDR1 is SGHRS and CDR2 is YFSETQ. CDR3 region: CASSSRTSGGSRTDTQYF. DNA of the CDR3: TGCGCCAGCAGCTCTCGGACTAGCGGGGGCTCCCGCACAGATACGCAGTATTTT.